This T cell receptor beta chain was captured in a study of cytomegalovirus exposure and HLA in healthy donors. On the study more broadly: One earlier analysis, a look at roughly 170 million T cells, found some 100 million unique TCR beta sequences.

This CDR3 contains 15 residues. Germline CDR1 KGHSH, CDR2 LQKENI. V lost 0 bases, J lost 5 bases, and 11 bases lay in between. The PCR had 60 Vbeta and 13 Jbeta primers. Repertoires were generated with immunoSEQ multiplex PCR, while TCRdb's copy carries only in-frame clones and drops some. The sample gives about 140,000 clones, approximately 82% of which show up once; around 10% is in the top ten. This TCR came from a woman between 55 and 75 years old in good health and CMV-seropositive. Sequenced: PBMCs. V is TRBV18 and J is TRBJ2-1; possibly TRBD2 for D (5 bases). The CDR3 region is CASSPPEAGNNEQFF. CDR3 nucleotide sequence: TGTGCCAGCTCACCACCGGAAGCCGGGAACAATGAGCAGTTCTTC.